The sequence of this T cell receptor (beta chain) was determined in a study of T cell repertoires in cytomegalovirus infection (dated by TCRdb to the late 2010s). For the wider study: Peptide stimulations targeted recently identified HLA-C-restricted CMV epitopes, whose presentation resists viral immunomodulation, together with well-studied HLA-B-restricted epitopes. Donor HLA type was relevant to the analysis, because carriage of CMV infection together with the matching HLA type was indicated by public TCR beta signatures. Results and caveats for the whole study, not just this receptor: The ex vivo response was dominated by HLA-C-restricted CMV-specific TCR beta clonotypes, which also provided the single most frequent clonotype in two of eight donors. In both this cohort and an independent roughly 400-donor cohort, the cumulative frequency of public TCR beta family members distinguished carriers of CMV infection plus the relevant HLA type.

Comments on this clonotype: This receptor's antigen is unknown. No much larger clonotype is one base removed from it; base qualities were not supplied.

Sequencing was carried out with an Illumina HiSeq 1500. The raw public reads went through TCRdb reprocessing: fastp at Q25, MiXCR clone calling, in-frame beta chains kept. Here each entry gathers all rows of one CDR3 protein and keeps the most common genes and DNA. Present in this sample are about a million distinct CDR3 sequences, roughly 31% of which were seen just once. Around 15% of the sample is in the top ten clones. From the cysteine through the phenylalanine, the CDR3 covers 13 amino acids. The read is trimmed to its CDR3 DNA, 39 bases read in frame from base 1. Looking up the germline V gene (reference sequence) yields CDR1 LNHDA and CDR2 SQIVND. V drops 4 bases and J drops 5 bases, leaving 12 bases in between. The treatment or condition tag for this specimen amounts to: in vitro stimulation with specific CMV peptide epitopes to enrich CMV-specific T cells.

Sequencing used cultured CD8+ T cells from PBMCs, obtained from culture after CMV antigen stimulation. The rearrangement joined TRBV19 to TRBJ2-7, with the D gene uncertain. This clonotype was obtained from a human donor in good health (CMV status not recorded). Some clones in this sample may be carry-over from other donors' samples. The nucleotides read TGTGCCAGTAGTACATCGTCCAGCCACGAGCAGTACTTC. Its translation is CASSTSSSHEQYF.